One and the same sample provided the 27 T cell receptor beta chains below, sequenced in a study of molecular identifiers for immune sequencing clone quantification. TCRdb reanalysed the PCR reads using MiXCR and keeps one entry per CDR3 protein. The repertoire consists of some 580,000 distinct CDR3 sequences, with less than 30% occurring once and the leading ten covering about 0.84%. Sequenced sample: naive CD8+ T cells from blood, with Jurkat cell RNA spiked in. Subset given: FACS-sorted CD8+CD4-CCR7+CD45RA+ naive T cells. The source of these receptors is a human donor in good health. Some libraries in this study had Jurkat cell RNA spiked in.

This clonotype was counted a few times. The rearrangement joins TRBV12-3 or TRBV12-4 to TRBJ1-5, with D possibly matching TRBD1 (5 bases). CDR3 length equals 15 residues. V was clipped by 5 bases and J by 0 bases, with 11 bases between them. CDR3 protein: CASSPGALSNQPQHF. CDR3 in DNA: TGTGCCAGCAGTCCCGGGGCACTTAGCAATCAGCCCCAGCATTTT.

CDR3 loop: CSARGDRGLTDTQYF. The CDR3 DNA is TGCAGTGCTAGAGGGGACAGGGGGCTGACAGATACGCAGTATTTT. The V gene is TRBV20-1, the J gene TRBJ2-3, with TRBD1 identical over 12 bases. The CDR3 contains 15 residues. Unmatched junction bases numbered 2, after V lost 1 base and J lost 3 bases. Germline-derived CDR1 and CDR2 are DFQATT and SNEGSKA (reference sequence).

This chain uses TRBV5-4 with TRBJ1-2; TRBD1 is a possible D gene (5 bases). Germline assignment: CDR1 SGHNT and CDR2 YYREEE (reference sequence). CDR3 length: 12 amino acids. The V end was cut by 0 bases, the J end by 7 bases, with 7 bases between. Here the CDR3 reads CASSLGQSGYTF. CDR3 DNA sequence: TGTGCCAGCAGCTTGGGACAGAGTGGCTACACCTTC.

Regarding this clonotype: At one end, the junction sequence differs from germline, possibly due to a read error. The gene calls are TRBV13 and TRBJ2-5; weak D call: TRBD2 (6 bases). CDR1 PRHDT and CDR2 FYEKMQ come from the germline V gene (reference sequence). The CDR3 contains 17 residues. CDR3 bases: TGTGCCAGCAGCACCCAATCGGGACTGCGGAATCAAGCGCCCCCGTCCTTC. It encodes CASSTQSGLRNQAPPSF.

This chain links TRBV7-2 with TRBJ2-7; 7 positions match TRBD1. CDR1 is SGHTA and CDR2 is FQGNSA in the germline V gene. V lost 11 bases, J lost 10 bases, and 11 bases stayed unmatched. This CDR3 region has 11 residues. CDR3 in DNA: TGTGCCGCCACCAGGGGGACGCTCCAGTACTTC. This gives the protein CAATRGTLQYF.

Comments on this clonotype: This may arise from a read error, as a much more abundant clone is one base away. The chain couples TRBV12-3 or TRBV12-4 to TRBJ2-7; D perhaps matches TRBD1 (5 bases). The CDR3 runs 15 residues. V lost 3 bases, J lost 6 bases, and 18 bases lay in between. The CDR3 sequence: CASSLGRQSTCEQYF. The CDR3 DNA reads as TGTGCCAGCAGTTTGGGGCGACAGAGTACCTGCGAGCAGTACTTC.

The gene calls are TRBV12-3 or TRBV12-4 and TRBJ2-7; D unclear. This CDR3 spans 12 amino acids. V was pared by 5 bases and J by 5 bases, with 10 bases between. CDR3 sequence (DNA): TGTGCCAGCAGTCCGGACCGCCACGAGCAGTACTTC. This sequence encodes CASSPDRHEQYF.

This clonotype was picked up many times. The chain links TRBV9 to TRBJ2-3, with 8 bases that match TRBD1. V lost 4 bases to trimming and J lost 4 bases; unmatched junction nucleotides: 5. Germline V CDR1 and CDR2: SGDLS, YYNGEE. The CDR3 contains 14 residues. CDR3 sequence reads: CASSLWTGSDTQYF. Here the CDR3 DNA reads TGTGCCAGCAGCCTATGGACAGGGTCAGATACGCAGTATTTT.

The sample holds many counts of this clonotype. J is TRBJ2-1 and V is TRBV5-1; 7 bases map to TRBD1. Germline assignment: CDR1 SGHRS and CDR2 YFSETQ. After removal of 5 bases from V and 14 bases from J, the junction contained 7 bases not matched to a gene. The CDR3 has 11 residues. The CDR3 protein is CASSFSGQKFF. The CDR3 DNA reads as TGCGCCAGCAGTTTTTCGGGACAGAAGTTCTTC.

This clonotype was counted at least ten times. The J gene is TRBJ1-1, the V gene TRBV29-1; D possibly corresponds to TRBD1 (6 bases). The CDR3 totals 13 residues. V shed 0 bases and J shed 7 bases, with 12 bases lying between them. Germline V gene sequence: CDR1 SQVTM, CDR2 ANQGSEA. Here the CDR3 DNA reads TGCAGCGTTGAAGATCTTAGGGGGTTTGAAGCTTTCTTT. It is translated as CSVEDLRGFEAFF.

With regard to this clonotype: One end of the junction varies from germline; a read error may be responsible. This chain joins TRBV6-2 or TRBV6-3 and TRBJ1-1; D may be TRBD1 (5 bases). This CDR3 is 16 amino acids long. Germline CDR1 and CDR2: MNHEY and SVGEGT. DNA of the CDR3: TGTGCCAGCAGTTACCCGACCGGGGCCCCGAACACTGAAGCTTCCTTT. Translation gives CASSYPTGAPNTEASF.

This clonotype appeared many times. This chain joins TRBV6-6 and TRBJ2-2, with 8 bases lining up with TRBD1. V dropped 6 bases and J dropped 1; count of bases not matched to a gene: 4. Looked up from germline, CDR1 is MNHNY and CDR2 is SVGAGI (reference sequence). The CDR3 has 15 amino acids. DNA of the CDR3: TGTGCCAGCAGGCAGGACAGGGAGAACACCGGGGAGCTGTTTTTT. This sequence encodes CASRQDRENTGELFF.

V gene TRBV7-2 combines with J gene TRBJ2-7; D gene uncertain. The germline CDR1 and CDR2 sequences are SGHTA and FQGNSA. The CDR3 spans 14 residues. V shed 0 bases and J shed 2 bases, with 8 bases lying between them. This CDR3 is CASSLAANPYEQYF. The DNA for the CDR3 is TGTGCCAGCAGCTTAGCGGCTAACCCCTACGAGCAGTACTTC.

Turning to this clonotype: This could be a read error, since a much larger clone is one nucleotide away. In this CDR3 the conserved last residue, phenylalanine or tryptophan, is missing, so a read error is likely. The chain combines TRBV6-6 with TRBJ2-7, with unresolved D. CDR3 length: 14 amino acids. CDR1 and CDR2 (germline): MNHNY, SVGAGI (reference sequence). V dropped 4 bases and J dropped 0 bases, with 10 bases sitting between them. Written as DNA, the CDR3 is TGTGCCAGCAGTTTAATCGACACCTCCTACGAGCAGTACTAC. Translated, it gives CASSLIDTSYEQYY.

Note on this clonotype: The junction differs from germline at one of its ends, possibly a read error. V gene TRBV4-3 combines with J gene TRBJ2-7; no clear D. The CDR3 covers 12 residues. CDR1 is LGHNA and CDR2 is YSLEER in the germline V gene. CDR3 amino acids: CARSQDLSKQYF. The CDR3 region has the DNA TGCGCCCGCAGCCAAGATCTGTCCAAGCAGTACTTC.

This chain links TRBV7-9 with TRBJ2-2; 7 bases are a match to TRBD2. The CDR3 sequence is 16 residues long. Germline lookup yields CDR1 SEHNR and CDR2 FQNEAQ (reference sequence). Losses at the gene ends were 4 bases for V and 0 bases for J; bases not matched to a gene: 5. The CDR3 nucleotides are TGTGCCAGCAGCTCTACGCTAGCGGCGAACACCGGGGAGCTGTTTTTT. Residues: CASSSTLAANTGELFF.

This clonotype was observed a few times. The rearrangement joins TRBV7-6 to TRBJ2-3; D is perhaps TRBD1 or TRBD2 (5 bases each). The ends were cut back, 5 bases at V and 3 bases at J, with 24 bases in the middle. Looked up from germline, CDR1 is SGHVS and CDR2 is FNYEAQ. This CDR3 region has 18 residues. This chain's CDR3 is CASSTSVRDPRRTDTQYF. CDR3 coding DNA: TGTGCCAGCAGCACCTCGGTCCGGGACCCCCGGAGGACAGATACGCAGTATTTT.

This clonotype was detected a few times. The chain joins TRBV7-9 to TRBJ2-1; TRBD1 matches 9 bases. Unmatched junction bases numbered 7, after V lost 5 bases and J lost 5 bases. In germline, CDR1 is SEHNR, CDR2 FQNEAQ (reference sequence). This CDR3 is 15 amino acids long. The CDR3 is CASSAGTGSHNEQFF. The CDR3 coding sequence is TGTGCCAGCAGCGCCGGGACAGGGTCCCACAATGAGCAGTTCTTC.

Notes on this clonotype: This may be a read error: a much more frequent sequence differs by one nucleotide. The rearrangement links TRBV24-1 to TRBJ2-2; 7 nucleotides align to TRBD1. Germline CDR1 is KGHDR and CDR2 is SFDVKD. This CDR3 spans 16 amino acids. After removal of 4 bases from V and 4 bases from J, the junction contained 8 bases not matched to a gene. The CDR3: CATSEKTGVSTGELFF. The CDR3 DNA is TGTGCCACCAGTGAGAAAACAGGGGTCAGCACCGGGGAGCTGTTTTTT.

The chain uses TRBV6-5 and TRBJ1-6; the D is unclear. The germline gives CDR1 MNHEY, CDR2 SVGAGI. This CDR3 spans 16 amino acids. V lost 6 bases and J lost 0, with 12 bases in between. CDR3 DNA: TGTGCCAGCAGCCCTAGTACGAGCTCCTATAATTCACCCCTCCACTTT. Translation gives CASSPSTSSYNSPLHF.

The chain uses TRBV2 and TRBJ2-7; 11 nucleotides agree with TRBD1. CDR1 is SNHLY, CDR2 FYNNEI, per germline. Losses at the gene ends were 5 bases for V and 0 bases for J; bases not matched to a gene: 9. The length of the CDR3 is 17 residues. The CDR3 here is CASSSGDRGSSSYEQYF. CDR3 sequence (DNA): TGTGCCAGCAGTTCCGGGGACAGGGGGTCCTCCTCCTACGAGCAGTACTTC. Combining the CDR3 with reference TRBV2 and TRBJ2-7 gives the whole variable domain EPEVTQTPSHQVTQMGQEVILRCVPISNHLYFYWYRQILGQKVEFLVSFYNNEISEKSEIFDDQFSVERPDGSNFTLKIRSTKLEDSAMYFCASSSGDRGSSSYEQYFGPGTRLTVT.

This clonotype was counted ten times or more. J is TRBJ1-1 and V is TRBV4-1, with unresolved D. This CDR3 region has 14 residues. V lost 5 bases and J lost 3, with 13 bases in between. The germline V gene encodes CDR1 MGHRA and CDR2 YSYEKL. The DNA of the CDR3 is TGCGCCAGCAGCTCCGCCCCAGCGGACACTGAAGCTTTCTTT. Its translation is CASSSAPADTEAFF.

This clonotype was detected a few times. This sequence joins TRBV12-3 or TRBV12-4 and TRBJ2-5; 7 bases line up with TRBD2. This CDR3 spans 15 amino acids. V shed 6 bases and J 7 bases; nucleotides not matched to a gene: 14. The CDR3 reads CASRRTGTPGGTQYF. The DNA of the CDR3 is TGTGCCAGCAGACGAACGGGGACCCCGGGAGGGACCCAGTACTTC.

Many counts were recorded for this clonotype. This sequence joins TRBV5-4 and TRBJ2-2, with 13 bases that match TRBD2. V lost 4 bases to trimming and J lost 6 bases; unmatched junction nucleotides: 6. The CDR3 is 16 amino acids. Germline V CDR1 and CDR2: SGHNT, YYREEE (reference sequence). This chain's CDR3 is CASSIGLAGESGELFF. The DNA of the CDR3 is TGTGCCAGCAGCATAGGACTAGCGGGAGAGTCCGGGGAGCTGTTTTTT.

V usage is TRBV20-1 and J usage is TRBJ2-7; 7 bases are a match to TRBD1. After removal of 2 bases from V and 2 bases from J, the junction contained 0 bases not matched to a gene. Germline-derived CDR1 and CDR2 are DFQATT and SNEGSKA (reference sequence). CDR3 length: 12 amino acids. The CDR3, as DNA: TGCAGTGCTAGACAGGGGGCCTACGAGCAGTACTTC. This sequence encodes CSARQGAYEQYF.

There are many counts of this clonotype. The chain couples TRBV6-2 or TRBV6-3 to TRBJ1-5, with unresolved D. The V gene's germline CDR1 is MNHEY and CDR2 SVGEGT. The CDR3 is 14 residues long. Trimming stripped 8 bases from V and 1 base from J, with 12 bases between. The CDR3 reads CASEGTASNQPQHF. CDR3 DNA: TGTGCCAGCGAGGGCACGGCAAGCAATCAGCCCCAGCATTTT.

V is TRBV11-2 and J is TRBJ2-5; TRBD1 or TRBD2 may be the D gene (5 bases each). V was cut by 1 base and J by 5 bases, with 14 bases left in between. The CDR3 covers 15 residues. CDR1 and CDR2 (germline): SGHAT, FQNNGV. Written as DNA, the CDR3 is TGTGCCAGCAGCTTAGTTTCAGGGAGCCCGGAGACCCAGTACTTC. Translation: CASSLVSGSPETQYF.